The rows below give T cell receptor beta chains drawn from one sample of a study of blood T cell repertoires in COVID-19. Sequencing used immunoSEQ multiplex PCR; TCRdb keeps in-frame clones, though not all of them. The table has 260,000 or so clones, approximately 84% seen once. Material: PBMCs or T cells enriched from blood (not recorded which). Receptor source: a man younger than 35 who had recovered from COVID-19. Each CDR3 is given with its conserved first and last residue. The D gene is left open where the match is weak. Part of the rows lack a size; the others show once, few, many or a class for expanded clones.

V: TRBV5-4; J: TRBJ2-1; size: NA; D: TRBD1; CDR3: CASSPRDRGLSYNEQFF; DNA: TGTGCCAGCAGCCCCCGGGACAGGGGGCTCTCCTACAATGAGCAGTTCTTC
V: TRBV24-1; J: TRBJ2-5; size: NA; D: TRBD2; CDR3: CATSAASGSTETQYF; DNA: TGTGCCACCAGTGCTGCTAGCGGGAGCACCGAGACCCAGTACTTC
V: TRBV3-1/TRBV3-2; J: TRBJ1-2; size: NA; D: NA; CDR3: CASSQGGYVGGGGYTF; DNA: TGTGCCAGCAGCCAAGGGGGATATGTCGGAGGCGGTGGCTACACCTTC
V: TRBV5-1; J: TRBJ2-1; size: NA; D: TRBD2; CDR3: CASSPGTSVYNEQFF; DNA: TGCGCCAGCAGCCCCGGGACTAGCGTCTACAATGAGCAGTTCTTC
V: TRBV11-2; J: TRBJ2-1; size: NA; D: TRBD2; CDR3: CASSFAGGNEQFF; DNA: TGTGCCAGCAGCTTTGCGGGGGGCAATGAGCAGTTCTTC
V: TRBV13; J: TRBJ2-1; size: NA; D: NA; CDR3: CASSLESAVEQFF; DNA: TGTGCCAGCAGCTTGGAGTCGGCGGTTGAGCAGTTCTTC
V: TRBV5-6; J: TRBJ2-5; size: NA; D: NA; CDR3: CASSSLTATVRETQYF; DNA: TGTGCCAGCAGCTCATTGACAGCCACGGTGAGAGAGACCCAGTACTTC
V: TRBV5-1; J: TRBJ2-2; size: once; D: TRBD2; CDR3: CASSGTSFTGELFF; DNA: TGCGCCAGCAGCGGGACTAGCTTCACCGGGGAGCTGTTTTTT
V: TRBV19; J: TRBJ1-5; size: NA; D: NA; CDR3: CASSIGAQPQHF; DNA: TGTGCCAGTAGTATAGGCGCACAGCCCCAGCATTTT
V: TRBV4-2; J: TRBJ1-5; size: NA; D: NA; CDR3: CASSLDSYQPQHF; DNA: TGTGCCAGCAGCCTGGACTCTTATCAGCCCCAGCATTTT
V: TRBV7-9; J: TRBJ1-2; size: NA; D: NA; CDR3: CASSLYNYGYTF; DNA: TGTGCCAGCAGCTTATATAACTATGGCTACACCTTC
V: TRBV19; J: TRBJ1-2; size: NA; D: NA; CDR3: CASSIIAPGQGSYGYTF; DNA: TGTGCCAGTAGTATCATCGCGCCAGGCCAGGGATCCTATGGCTACACCTTC
V: TRBV19; J: TRBJ1-2; size: NA; D: NA; CDR3: CASSTRREGYTF; DNA: TGTGCCAGTAGTACTCGGAGGGAGGGCTACACCTTC
V: TRBV27; J: TRBJ1-5; size: NA; D: TRBD1; CDR3: CASSLTGAPGQPQHF; DNA: TGTGCCAGCAGTTTAACAGGGGCACCCGGCCAGCCCCAGCATTTT
V: TRBV2; J: TRBJ2-7; size: NA; D: NA; CDR3: CASSVGRDYEQYF; DNA: TGTGCCAGCAGTGTCGGCAGGGACTACGAGCAGTACTTC
V: TRBV5-1; J: TRBJ2-1; size: NA; D: TRBD1; CDR3: CASSLTGGNEQFF; DNA: TGCGCCAGCAGCTTAACAGGGGGAAATGAGCAGTTCTTC
V: TRBV6-5; J: TRBJ1-1; size: few; D: NA; CDR3: CASAPAGHPEAFF; DNA: TGTGCCAGCGCACCGGCGGGGCATCCTGAAGCTTTCTTT
V: TRBV19; J: TRBJ1-4; size: NA; D: TRBD1; CDR3: CASSLGQEPTNEKLFF; DNA: TGTGCCAGTAGTCTAGGACAGGAACCAACTAATGAAAAACTGTTTTTT
V: TRBV12-3/TRBV12-4; J: TRBJ2-7; size: NA; D: NA; CDR3: CASSFDTYEQYF; DNA: TGTGCCAGCAGTTTCGACACTTACGAGCAGTACTTC
V: TRBV4-1; J: TRBJ2-4; size: NA; D: TRBD2; CDR3: CASSQAVAGVLQVAKNIQYF; DNA: TGCGCCAGCAGCCAAGCGGTAGCGGGAGTCCTACAGGTAGCCAAAAACATTCAGTACTTC
V: TRBV12-5; J: TRBJ2-6; size: NA; D: NA; CDR3: CASGQTGGSGANVLTF; DNA: TGTGCTAGTGGCCAAACCGGTGGCTCTGGGGCCAACGTCCTGACTTTC
V: TRBV7-7; J: TRBJ2-1; size: NA; D: TRBD2; CDR3: CASSSGTSGYNEQFF; DNA: TGTGCTAGCAGTTCCGGGACTAGCGGCTACAATGAGCAGTTCTTC
V: TRBV7-2; J: TRBJ2-7; size: NA; D: NA; CDR3: CASSLASTRYEQYF; DNA: TGTGCCAGCAGCTTAGCTAGCACAAGGTACGAGCAGTACTTC
V: TRBV25-1; J: TRBJ2-7; size: NA; D: TRBD2; CDR3: CASSASGGPPYEQYF; DNA: TGTGCCAGCAGTGCTAGCGGGGGGCCACCCTACGAGCAGTACTTC
V: TRBV5-4; J: TRBJ1-2; size: NA; D: NA; CDR3: CASSLSQDLYGYTF; DNA: TGTGCCAGCAGCTTGAGTCAGGATCTGTATGGCTACACCTTC
V: TRBV27; J: TRBJ2-7; size: NA; D: NA; CDR3: CASSRGFLYEQYF; DNA: TGTGCCAGCAGTCGGGGATTCCTTTACGAGCAGTACTTC
V: TRBV28; J: TRBJ2-3; size: NA; D: NA; CDR3: CASSIGGNTQYF; DNA: TGTGCCAGCAGTATCGGGGGAAATACGCAGTATTTT
V: TRBV13; J: TRBJ2-1; size: NA; D: TRBD2; CDR3: CASSSHLAGVIYNEQFF; DNA: TGTGCCAGCAGCTCCCACTTAGCGGGAGTTATCTACAATGAGCAGTTCTTC
V: TRBV29-1; J: TRBJ2-3; size: NA; D: TRBD2; CDR3: CSVEVLAGGGDTQYF; DNA: TGCAGCGTTGAAGTGTTAGCGGGGGGTGGGGATACGCAGTATTTT
V: TRBV19; J: TRBJ1-1; size: NA; D: NA; CDR3: CASSNYRTLNTEAFF; DNA: TGTGCCAGTAGTAATTACAGGACCCTAAACACTGAAGCTTTCTTT
V: TRBV7-2; J: TRBJ2-7; size: NA; D: TRBD2; CDR3: CASSFGGGASYEQYF; DNA: TGTGCCAGCAGCTTTGGCGGGGGGGCCTCCTACGAGCAGTACTTC
V: TRBV10-2; J: TRBJ1-2; size: NA; D: NA; CDR3: CASSTTGGGYGYTF; DNA: TGCGCCAGCAGTACGACCGGCGGGGGGTATGGCTACACCTTC
V: TRBV18; J: TRBJ1-2; size: NA; D: TRBD1; CDR3: CASSPGGGPANYGYTF; DNA: TGTGCCAGCTCCCCAGGGGGAGGCCCAGCTAACTATGGCTACACCTTC
V: TRBV15; J: TRBJ2-6; size: NA; D: NA; CDR3: CATSREGGGFTGANVLTF; DNA: TGTGCCACCAGCAGAGAAGGGGGTGGTTTTACTGGGGCCAACGTCCTGACTTTC
V: TRBV3-1/TRBV3-2; J: TRBJ1-2; size: NA; D: NA; CDR3: CASSQDREESNYGYTF; DNA: TGTGCCAGCAGCCAAGATCGTGAGGAATCTAACTATGGCTACACCTTC
V: TRBV2; J: TRBJ2-1; size: NA; D: NA; CDR3: CASRAGTAAHNEQFF; DNA: TGTGCCAGCAGGGCCGGGACTGCGGCGCACAATGAGCAGTTCTTC
V: TRBV19; J: TRBJ2-1; size: NA; D: TRBD1; CDR3: CASRSEGGAYNEQFF; DNA: TGTGCCAGTAGGTCCGAAGGGGGCGCCTACAATGAGCAGTTCTTC
V: TRBV5-4; J: TRBJ2-1; size: NA; D: NA; CDR3: CASSPPGLDQFF; DNA: TGTGCCAGCAGTCCACCGGGACTGGATCAGTTCTTC
V: TRBV11-2; J: TRBJ2-7; size: NA; D: NA; CDR3: CASSPRFSSYEQYF; DNA: TGTGCCAGCAGCCCCAGATTCTCCTCCTACGAGCAGTACTTC
V: TRBV5-1; J: TRBJ2-1; size: NA; D: NA; CDR3: CASSLADLAARSYEQFF; DNA: TGCGCCAGCAGCTTGGCCGATCTTGCGGCCCGATCCTATGAGCAGTTCTTC
V: TRBV5-1; J: TRBJ1-2; size: NA; D: NA; CDR3: CASSLAGGLDGYTF; DNA: TGCGCCAGCAGCTTGGCGGGGGGGCTGGATGGCTACACCTTC
V: TRBV5-1; J: TRBJ2-7; size: NA; D: TRBD1; CDR3: CASSTRDRGRYEQYF; DNA: TGCGCCAGCAGCACCCGGGACAGGGGGCGGTACGAGCAGTACTTC
V: TRBV6-5; J: TRBJ1-1; size: NA; D: NA; CDR3: CASSYSRATEAFF; DNA: TGTGCCAGCAGTTACTCCAGGGCCACTGAAGCTTTCTTT
V: TRBV21-1; J: TRBJ1-2; size: NA; D: NA; CDR3: CASSKGTGTWYGYTF; DNA: TGTGCCAGCAGCAAAGGGACAGGGACGTGGTATGGCTACACCTTC
V: TRBV30; J: TRBJ2-1; size: NA; D: TRBD2; CDR3: CAWSVLAGYNEQFF; DNA: TGTGCCTGGAGTGTACTAGCGGGGTACAATGAGCAGTTCTTC
V: TRBV5-1; J: TRBJ2-2; size: many; D: NA; CDR3: CASSVRTYTGELFF; DNA: TGCGCCAGCAGCGTCCGGACATACACCGGGGAGCTGTTTTTT
V: TRBV19; J: TRBJ1-4; size: NA; D: TRBD1; CDR3: CASSTDRVGSEKLFF; DNA: TGTGCCAGTAGTACTGACAGGGTAGGGAGTGAAAAACTGTTTTTT
V: TRBV24-1; J: TRBJ1-6; size: NA; D: TRBD1; CDR3: CATSDTDRGAYNSPLHF; DNA: TGTGCCACCAGTGATACAGACAGGGGCGCCTATAATTCACCCCTCCACTTT
V: TRBV5-1; J: TRBJ2-7; size: NA; D: NA; CDR3: CASSLNRDEQYF; DNA: TGCGCCAGCAGCTTGAACAGGGACGAGCAGTACTTC
V: TRBV19; J: TRBJ1-5; size: NA; D: TRBD1; CDR3: CASTLGDRGDQPQHF; DNA: TGTGCCAGTACCTTAGGGGACAGGGGGGACCAGCCCCAGCATTTT
V: TRBV6-5; J: TRBJ1-3; size: NA; D: NA; CDR3: CASSFTGLSGNTIYF; DNA: TGTGCCAGCAGTTTCACAGGGCTCTCTGGAAACACCATATATTTT
V: TRBV10-3; J: TRBJ2-1; size: NA; D: NA; CDR3: CASAVYDYNEQFF; DNA: TGTGCCAGCGCCGTTTATGATTACAATGAGCAGTTCTTC
V: TRBV18; J: TRBJ1-5; size: NA; D: TRBD1; CDR3: CASSPPGQGYQPQHF; DNA: TGTGCCAGCTCACCACCGGGACAGGGGTATCAGCCCCAGCATTTT
V: TRBV5-6; J: TRBJ2-1; size: NA; D: NA; CDR3: CASSLKRTDNEQFF; DNA: TGTGCCAGCAGCTTAAAACGGACAGACAATGAGCAGTTCTTC
V: TRBV6-1; J: TRBJ2-7; size: NA; D: NA; CDR3: CASSEGQSSYEQYF; DNA: TGTGCCAGCAGTGAAGGACAGAGCTCCTACGAGCAGTACTTC
V: TRBV7-2; J: TRBJ2-5; size: NA; D: NA; CDR3: CASSPSTRTQYF; DNA: TGTGCCAGCAGCCCCTCCACGAGGACCCAGTACTTC
V: TRBV28; J: TRBJ2-7; size: NA; D: NA; CDR3: CASKPGTMSNEQYF; DNA: TGTGCCAGCAAACCCGGGACAATGAGCAACGAGCAGTACTTC
V: TRBV6-5; J: TRBJ2-7; size: NA; D: NA; CDR3: CASSYRSLSYEQYF; DNA: TGTGCCAGCAGTTATCGGTCCTTGAGCTACGAGCAGTACTTC
V: TRBV28; J: TRBJ2-2; size: once; D: NA; CDR3: CASSLFYPVGELFF; DNA: TGTGCCAGCAGTTTGTTTTATCCTGTCGGGGAGCTGTTTTTT